One sample yielded the 21 T cell receptor beta chains listed below, sequenced in a study of response to subunit inactivated influenza vaccine. TCRdb re-derived calls from the RT-PCR reads in MiXCR, one entry per CDR3 protein. The sample lists roughly 650,000 distinct CDR3 sequences, less than 15% seen once, with 7.5% to 9% in the top ten. The sequenced sample was PBMCs from blood, obtained around 14 days before vaccination. The receptors were sampled from a man over 45 who received an inactivated influenza vaccine.

The gene calls are TRBV15 and TRBJ2-5; D is unresolved. CDR1 is LNHNV and CDR2 is YYDKDF in the germline V gene (reference sequence). There are 13 residues in the CDR3. V lost 8 bases, J lost 4 bases, and 14 bases lay in between. This CDR3 is CATGRVDGETQYF. The CDR3 coding sequence is TGTGCCACCGGTCGGGTAGATGGAGAGACCCAGTACTTC.

This clonotype was recorded a few times. The chain couples TRBV6-1 to TRBJ1-5; D might be TRBD1 (5 bases). This CDR3 has 14 amino acids. Trimming left V 7 bases short and J 4 bases short, with 14 bases between. Germline V gene lookup returns CDR1 MNHNS and CDR2 SASEGT. The CDR3 loop is CASTETRVNQPQHF. The DNA for the CDR3 is TGTGCCAGCACCGAAACCAGGGTGAATCAGCCCCAGCATTTT.

In nucleotides, the CDR3 is TGTGCCAGCAGCTCAGACCTTCCAGGGAATGAGCAGTTCTTC. This gives the protein CASSSDLPGNEQFF. V and J are TRBV7-9 and TRBJ2-1; a weak D match, TRBD1 (5 bases). CDR1 and CDR2 (germline): SEHNR, FQNEAQ (reference sequence). With 4 bases removed from V and 7 bases from J, the gap between germline ends came to 14 bases. The CDR3 extends over 14 amino acids.

This clonotype was seen a few times. In DNA form, the CDR3 reads TGTGCCAGCACTGGGGGGCATTACGCGAACACTGAAGCTTTCTTT. Translating gives CASTGGHYANTEAFF. The rearrangement uses TRBV11-2 and TRBJ1-1, with D possibly matching TRBD1 (6 bases). Germline values: CDR1 SGHAT, CDR2 FQNNGV. This CDR3 has 15 amino acids. Trimming pared 7 bases from V and 1 base from J, leaving 16 bases between. The full variable domain, its missing parts supplied by reference TRBV11-2 and TRBJ1-1, is EAGVAQSPRYKIIEKRQSVAFWCNPISGHATLYWYQQILGQGPKLLIQFQNNGVVDDSQLPKDRFSAERLKGVDSTLKIQPAKLEDSAVYLCASTGGHYANTEAFFGQGTRLTVV.

This clonotype occurred many times. The V and J genes are TRBV5-1 and TRBJ2-3; no firm D call. The CDR3 covers 15 residues. V was shortened by 0 bases and J by 0 bases, with 8 bases between the two germline ends. Germline CDR1 is SGHRS and CDR2 is YFSETQ. The CDR3 here is CASSLGHPSTDTQYF. The CDR3 coding sequence is TGCGCCAGCAGCTTGGGACATCCTAGCACAGATACGCAGTATTTT.

This chain links TRBV15 with TRBJ2-7; TRBD2 matches 7 bases. Losses at the gene ends were 3 bases for V and 7 bases for J; bases not matched to a gene: 12. CDR1 LNHNV and CDR2 YYDKDF come from the germline V gene (reference sequence). CDR3 length equals 15 residues. The CDR3 DNA reads TGTGCCACCAGCAGGGGAGGGACTCGGCAGGTGGAGCAGTACTTC. This translates into CATSRGGTRQVEQYF.

The chain has TRBV4-3 and TRBJ2-1; 8 nucleotides align to TRBD2. The germline gives CDR1 LGHNA, CDR2 YSLEER. Trimming cost V 4 bases and J 0 bases; bases outside gene matches: 5. This CDR3 is built from 16 residues. In DNA, the CDR3 is TGCGCCAGCAGCCGGCAGACTAGCGCCTCCTACAATGAGCAGTTCTTC. This encodes CASSRQTSASYNEQFF.

This clonotype showed up just a few times. The chain employs TRBV20-1 and TRBJ1-5; no clear D. The CDR3 contains 16 residues. V lost 0 bases and J 0 bases, leaving 12 bases between the germline ends. Germline CDR1 reads DFQATT; CDR2 reads SNEGSKA (reference sequence). CDR3 loop: CSARDKDSYSNQPQHF. The CDR3 DNA reads as TGCAGTGCTAGAGATAAAGATTCCTATAGCAATCAGCCCCAGCATTTT.

This clonotype has a count of ten or more. This CDR3 reads CASMLTGTEAFF. In DNA form, the CDR3 reads TGTGCCAGCATGTTGACAGGCACTGAAGCTTTCTTT. The chain combines TRBV12-3 or TRBV12-4 with TRBJ1-1; perhaps TRBD1 as D (6 bases). The length of the CDR3 is 12 residues. V lost 7 bases and J 4 bases, leaving 10 bases between the germline ends.

To note about this clonotype: A clone one base away is much larger, so this may be a read error. V usage is TRBV7-2 and J usage is TRBJ1-2; D might be TRBD1 (5 bases). V lost 2 bases, J lost 2 bases, and 9 bases lay in between. The CDR3 has 14 amino acids. Germline V lookup: CDR1 SGHTA, CDR2 FQGNSA. The CDR3 here is CASSLSAGNYGYTF. CDR3 DNA: TGTGCCAGCAGCTTAAGTGCAGGGAACTATGGCTACACCTTC.

As for this clonotype: A junction end diverges from the germline sequence, so it may reflect a read error. The chain links TRBV11-2 to TRBJ1-2, with a possible D match to TRBD1 (6 bases). Germline assignment: CDR1 SGHAT and CDR2 FQNNGV. The CDR3 loop spans 15 amino acids. DNA of the CDR3: TGTGCCTGCAGCTTAGATACAGGGAAAAACTATGGCTACACCTTC. Its translation is CACSLDTGKNYGYTF. Filled out from reference TRBV11-2 and TRBJ1-2, the complete variable domain reads EAGVAQSPRYKIIEKRQSVAFWCNPISGHATLYWYQQILGQGPKLLIQFQNNGVVDDSQLPKDRFSAERLKGVDSTLKIQPAKLEDSAVYLCACSLDTGKNYGYTFGSGTRLTVV.

The chain uses TRBV6-1 and TRBJ2-2; 9 nucleotides align to TRBD1. Germline V lookup: CDR1 MNHNS, CDR2 SASEGT. After removal of 6 bases from V and 3 bases from J, the junction contained 11 bases not matched to a gene. The CDR3 contains 17 residues. CDR3 loop: CASSQGVGQGHTGELFF. The CDR3 coding sequence is TGTGCCAGCAGCCAAGGGGTGGGACAGGGCCACACCGGGGAGCTGTTTTTT.

The DNA for the CDR3 is TGCAGCGTTGAAACGGGAACGAGTGGCTACACCTTC. Translation: CSVETGTSGYTF. This chain uses TRBV29-1 with TRBJ1-2; D not certain. Between the trimmed V and J ends, which lost 2 bases and 7 bases, there was a span of 11 bases. The CDR3 is 12 amino acids. CDR1 and CDR2 from the germline V gene are SQVTM and ANQGSEA.

This clonotype was seen a single time. The V gene is TRBV7-2, the J gene TRBJ2-4; D is ambiguous. In germline, CDR1 is SGHTA, CDR2 FQGNSA. V lost 3 bases to trimming and J lost 0 bases, with 15 bases between them. The CDR3 is made up of 17 amino acids. The CDR3 sequence: CASSLGLGSSAKNIQYF. CDR3 DNA sequence: TGTGCCAGCAGCTTGGGTCTGGGTTCGTCAGCCAAAAACATTCAGTACTTC.

The chain joins TRBV9 to TRBJ2-2; 10 nucleotides line up with TRBD2. CDR3 length: 17 amino acids. The V and J ends lost 4 bases and 5 bases, in that order; junction bases with no gene match: 11. The germline V gene has CDR1 SGDLS and CDR2 YYNGEE. CDR3: CASSPAAGGPRTGELFF. The CDR3 region has the DNA TGTGCCAGCAGCCCCGCAGCGGGAGGGCCTCGAACCGGGGAGCTGTTTTTT. The full variable domain, with the rest looked up from reference TRBV9 and TRBJ2-2, is DSGVTQTPKHLITATGQRVTLRCSPRSGDLSVYWYQQSLDQGLQFLIQYYNGEERAKGNILERFSAQQFPDLHSELNLSSLELGDSALYFCASSPAAGGPRTGELFFGEGSRLTVL.

This clonotype showed up just a few times. The chain has TRBV7-2 and TRBJ2-2; 9 bases match TRBD1. The germline V gene has CDR1 SGHTA and CDR2 FQGNSA. Losses at the gene ends were 4 bases for V and 6 bases for J; bases not matched to a gene: 6. This CDR3 comprises 15 residues. CDR3 sequence (DNA): TGTGCCAGCAGCTCCCTTACAGGGGGCCCCGGGGAGCTGTTTTTT. Protein product: CASSSLTGGPGELFF.

In this sample, this clonotype turned up a few times. The genes are TRBV11-2 and TRBJ2-1; the match to TRBD2 covers 9 bases. The germline CDR1 and CDR2 sequences are SGHAT and FQNNGV. The ends lost 4 bases at V and 7 bases at J; junction bases unmatched: 11. The CDR3 runs 16 residues. The CDR3 spells CASSSLSGGRGNEQFF. CDR3 DNA sequence: TGTGCCAGCAGCTCCCTCTCGGGCGGGAGGGGGAATGAGCAGTTCTTC.

This clonotype was observed a handful of times. The chain is built from TRBV28 and TRBJ2-7, with D perhaps TRBD1 (6 bases). The CDR3 loop spans 17 amino acids. From germline, CDR1 is MDHEN and CDR2 SYDVKM. Trimming pared 2 bases from V and 5 bases from J, leaving 22 bases between. CDR3 sequence: CASSLTHYRDRGNEQYF. In nucleotides, the CDR3 is TGTGCCAGCAGTTTAACCCACTACAGGGACCGAGGTAACGAGCAGTACTTC.

The chain employs TRBV3-1 and TRBJ2-1; 11 bases match TRBD2. CDR1 is LGHDT, CDR2 YNNKEL, per germline (reference sequence). The CDR3 is 17 amino acids. J lost 6 bases, V lost 4 bases, and 11 bases had no gene match. The CDR3 bases are TGTGCCAGCAGCCCCCAAAAAACTAGCGGGAGTAGCAATGAGCAGTTCTTC. This gives the protein CASSPQKTSGSSNEQFF.

In its sample, this clonotype was seen many times. The rearrangement links TRBV29-1 to TRBJ2-5, with TRBD2 matching 7 bases. V lost 7 bases and J lost 3; bases outside the gene matches: 11. This CDR3 contains 14 residues. CDR1 is SQVTM and CDR2 is ANQGSEA in the germline V gene. The CDR3 sequence is CSAGDPAGKETQYF. CDR3 sequence (DNA): TGCAGCGCCGGGGACCCAGCGGGGAAAGAGACCCAGTACTTC.

This clonotype showed up many times. This chain joins TRBV7-2 and TRBJ2-5, with unresolved D. From germline, CDR1 is SGHTA and CDR2 FQGNSA. This CDR3 has 13 amino acids. V was clipped by 5 bases and J by 5 bases, with 12 bases between them. As DNA, the CDR3 is TGTGCCAGCAGCCGAGTAGCTCGGGAGACCCAGTACTTC. Protein sequence: CASSRVARETQYF. Full variable domain (outside the CDR3, taken from reference TRBV7-2 and TRBJ2-5): GAGVSQSPSNKVTEKGKDVELRCDPISGHTALYWYRQSLGQGLEFLIYFQGNSAPDKSGLPSDRFSAERTGGSVSTLTIQRTQQEDSAVYLCASSRVARETQYFGPGTRLLVL.